This T cell receptor (beta chain) derives from a study of T cells after yellow fever vaccination. Overall study results and limits: By day 5 rather than day 15, the secondary response had peaked, though it was weaker. After the booster, 95% to 98% of CD4 and approximately 87% of CD8 primary-response clones were re-detected.

A 5'RACE template-switching step, the method used to make TCR cDNA, added a universal primer site and UMIs. TCRdb analysed the 5' RACE reads with MiXCR anew, one entry per CDR3 protein. Found here are hundreds of thousands of distinct CDR3 sequences, around 20% of them singletons; the top ten hold over 15%. In its sample, this clonotype was seen many times. Its antigen is unknown. The origin of this receptor is a man younger than 35 who received the YFV17D yellow fever vaccine. The sequences come from PBMCs, collected before the yellow fever booster vaccination.

CDR3 in amino acids: CSAIDQSYGYTF. The DNA for the CDR3 is TGCAGTGCTATCGATCAATCCTATGGCTACACCTTC. The chain uses TRBV20-1 and TRBJ1-2, with D unresolved. The CDR3 length is 12 residues. The V end lost 4 bases, the J end lost 4 bases, and 10 bases lay between the germline ends. CDR1 is DFQATT, CDR2 SNEGSKA, per germline (reference sequence).